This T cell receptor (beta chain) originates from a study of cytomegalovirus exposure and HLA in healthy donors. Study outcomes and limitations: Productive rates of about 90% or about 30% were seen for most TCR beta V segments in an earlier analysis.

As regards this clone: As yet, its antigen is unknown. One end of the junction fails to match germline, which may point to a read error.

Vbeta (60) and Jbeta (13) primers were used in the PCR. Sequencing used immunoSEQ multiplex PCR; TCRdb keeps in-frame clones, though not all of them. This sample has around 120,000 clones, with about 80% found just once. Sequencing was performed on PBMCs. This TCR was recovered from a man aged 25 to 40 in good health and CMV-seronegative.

The CDR3 sequence: CASSLRPPTLVDF. The CDR3 DNA reads TGTGCCAGCAGTTTACGACCCCCGACACTTGTTGATTTT. The V gene is TRBV28, the J gene TRBJ1-5; D not resolved. Germline loops: CDR1 MDHEN, CDR2 SYDVKM. The CDR3 extends over 13 amino acids. The entire variable domain, with the rest obtained from reference TRBV28 and TRBJ1-5, is as follows: DVKVTQSSRYLVKRTGEKVFLECVQDMDHENMFWYRQDPGLGLRLIYFSYDVKMKEKGDIPEGYSVSREKKERFSLILESASTNQTSMYLCASSLRPPTLVDFGDGTRLSIL.